The 17 T cell receptor beta chains below were found in one sample sequenced in a study of blood T cells in healthy people across ages. Through a sample-barcoded 5' primer and a J-beta primer mix, a second PCR was run for about 6 to 11 cycles. A single record per CDR3 protein comes from TCRdb applying MiXCR to the 5' RACE reads. The table lists 1,800,000 or so distinct CDR3 sequences, roughly 43% of them singletons. Sequencing was carried out using blood. Receptors were obtained from a human donor in good health.

Concerning this clonotype: One end of the junction does not line up with germline, which may come from a read error. The V gene is TRBV5-1, the J gene TRBJ1-1; maybe TRBD1 (5 bases). The germline gives CDR1 SGHRS, CDR2 YFSETQ. The CDR3 loop spans 14 amino acids. CDR3 sequence reads: CTSSLLGGDTEAFF. CDR3 sequence (DNA): TGCACCAGCAGCTTGCTCGGAGGGGACACTGAAGCTTTCTTT. Based on the CDR3 plus reference TRBV5-1 and TRBJ1-1, the full variable domain is KAGVTQTPRYLIKTRGQQVTLSCSPISGHRSVSWYQQTPGQGLQFLFEYFSETQRNKGNFPGRFSGRQFSNSRSEMNVSTLELGDSALYLCTSSLLGGDTEAFFGQGTRLTVV.

This clonotype turned up a few times. This sequence joins TRBV29-1 and TRBJ2-1, with TRBD1 matching 8 bases. CDR3 length: 14 amino acids. The germline V gene has CDR1 SQVTM and CDR2 ANQGSEA. Unmatched junction bases numbered 5, after V lost 6 bases and J lost 1 base. Here the CDR3 reads CSVVTGASYNEQFF. CDR3 coding DNA: TGCAGCGTGGTGACAGGGGCGTCCTACAATGAGCAGTTCTTC.

A word on this clonotype: At one end, the junction sequence differs from germline, possibly due to a read error. The chain couples TRBV4-3 to TRBJ1-2; D not certain. CDR3 length equals 13 residues. Germline assignment: CDR1 LGHNA and CDR2 YSLEER. The CDR3 is CASSRTQNYGCTF. The CDR3 coding sequence is TGCGCCAGCAGCCGAACACAGAACTATGGCTGCACCTTC.

The chain recombines TRBV29-1 with TRBJ1-1; a possible D gene is TRBD1 (6 bases). There are 18 residues in the CDR3. V was trimmed by 4 bases and J by 4 bases, leaving 28 bases between them. Per germline, CDR1 SQVTM and CDR2 ANQGSEA. The CDR3 loop reads CSVVKAGQFSLLPTEAFF. In DNA form, the CDR3 reads TGCAGCGTTGTCAAAGCGGGACAATTTAGTCTACTACCCACTGAAGCTTTCTTT.

This CDR3 is CASRPTGSSYEQYF. The CDR3 DNA reads as TGCGCCAGCAGACCGACAGGCAGCTCCTACGAGCAGTACTTC. This chain uses TRBV4-3 with TRBJ2-7, with a possible D match to TRBD1 (6 bases). This CDR3 region has 14 residues. Germline lookup yields CDR1 LGHNA and CDR2 YSLEER. With 6 bases removed from V and 0 bases from J, the gap between germline ends came to 12 bases.

V and J are TRBV29-1 and TRBJ2-1; 13 bases align to TRBD2. Trimming took 5 bases from V and 6 from J; bases not matched to a gene: 13. Germline V gene lookup returns CDR1 SQVTM and CDR2 ANQGSEA. The CDR3 runs to 17 residues. CDR3 sequence: CSVQLAGGPVGTNEQFF. The CDR3 bases are TGCAGCGTTCAACTAGCGGGGGGGCCGGTAGGCACCAATGAGCAGTTCTTC.

This rearrangement joins TRBV10-3 to TRBJ2-5; a possible D gene is TRBD2 (6 bases). With the DNA end fitting TRBJ2-7 better, the J assignment may be wrong. The CDR3 is 14 amino acids. Germline V CDR1 and CDR2: ENHRY, SYGVKD. CDR3 residues: CAIGEREAKYEQYF. The CDR3 DNA follows: TGTGCCATCGGGGAAAGGGAGGCAAAATACGAGCAGTACTTC.

The V call is TRBV29-1, the J call TRBJ2-5, with D unclear. V was clipped by 5 bases and J by 2 bases, with 12 bases between them. The CDR3 extends over 13 amino acids. Germline V CDR1 and CDR2: SQVTM, ANQGSEA. CDR3 DNA sequence: TGCAGCGTTATCGTCCGGAGTCAAGAGACCCAGTACTTC. It encodes CSVIVRSQETQYF.

This chain uses TRBV4-1 with TRBJ1-4; tentatively, D is TRBD1 (6 bases). V was clipped by 1 base and J by 7 bases, with 16 bases between them. The CDR3 length is 16 residues. Germline CDR1 MGHRA, CDR2 YSYEKL. The CDR3 here is CASSQGRQSGAEKLFF. As DNA, the CDR3 is TGCGCCAGCAGCCAAGGAAGACAGTCGGGGGCTGAAAAACTGTTTTTT.

Only a few counts were recorded for this clonotype. The chain uses TRBV9 and TRBJ2-3; 7 bases agree with TRBD1. Germline loops: CDR1 SGDLS, CDR2 YYNGEE. This CDR3 is 19 amino acids long. The trim removed 4 bases at V and 0 bases at J, leaving 17 bases unmatched. DNA of the CDR3: TGTGCCAGCAGCCATCCTCAATTACAGGGGATCGCTAGCACAGATACGCAGTATTTT. Residues: CASSHPQLQGIASTDTQYF.

This clonotype was detected once. The CDR3 protein is CASSHESTSGGANEQFF. CDR3 sequence (DNA): TGCGCCAGCAGCCACGAGTCTACTAGCGGGGGGGCCAATGAGCAGTTCTTC. The chain combines TRBV4-3 with TRBJ2-1; 13 nucleotides line up with TRBD2. Trimming cost V 3 bases and J 6 bases; bases outside gene matches: 8. This CDR3 has 17 amino acids. Germline CDR1 reads LGHNA; CDR2 reads YSLEER.

This clonotype was recorded only once. This sequence joins TRBV29-1 and TRBJ2-3; D is possibly TRBD1 or TRBD2 (5 bases each). V was clipped by 7 bases and J by 2 bases, with 13 bases between them. In germline, CDR1 is SQVTM, CDR2 ANQGSEA. The CDR3 runs to 13 residues. CDR3 sequence: CSAAGRNTDTQYF. CDR3 coding DNA: TGCAGCGCGGCAGGGAGAAACACAGATACGCAGTATTTT.

A remark on this clonotype: The junction shows a germline mismatch at one end, possibly a read error. V is TRBV29-1 and J is TRBJ1-1; D gene unclear. CDR1 and CDR2 (germline): SQVTM, ANQGSEA. The CDR3 totals 14 residues. The CDR3 protein is CSAKRVQRSTETFF. The DNA of the CDR3 is TGCAGCGCAAAAAGGGTACAGAGAAGCACTGAAACTTTCTTT.

This clonotype was counted a few times. The chain recombines TRBV29-1 with TRBJ1-1; 7 bases agree with TRBD1. The ends lost 7 bases at V and 0 bases at J; junction bases unmatched: 8. The CDR3 runs 14 residues. Germline-derived CDR1 and CDR2 are SQVTM and ANQGSEA. DNA for the CDR3: TGCAGCGGCATAAGGGGGCAAGTGAACACTGAAGCTTTCTTT. It is translated as CSGIRGQVNTEAFF.

This clonotype was observed a handful of times. The chain links TRBV7-8 to TRBJ2-5, with 7 bases lining up with TRBD1. After removal of 4 bases from V and 5 bases from J, the junction contained 1 base not matched to a gene. CDR1 is SGHVS and CDR2 is FQNEAQ in the germline V gene. The CDR3 covers 12 residues. CDR3 nucleotides: TGTGCCAGCAGCTGGGACAGTGAGACCCAGTACTTC. It is translated as CASSWDSETQYF.

This clonotype was detected only a few times. The CDR3 bases are TGTGCCAGCAGTGAAGGGCAGTGGGGTCGGACCCAGTACTTC. It codes for CASSEGQWGRTQYF. The chain carries TRBV2 and TRBJ2-5; no clear D. V was pared by 1 base and J by 7 bases, with 13 bases between. The germline gives CDR1 SNHLY, CDR2 FYNNEI. The CDR3 totals 14 residues.

V is TRBV28 and J is TRBJ1-1, with unresolved D. CDR3 length equals 12 residues. The germline CDR1 and CDR2 sequences are MDHEN and SYDVKM. Between the trimmed V and J ends, which lost 3 bases and 8 bases, there was a span of 10 bases. The CDR3 region has the DNA TGTGCCAGCAGTTTTCCGCCATTCGAAGCTTTCTTT. Its protein is CASSFPPFEAFF.